This entry describes one TCR beta chain. Its matching antigen is unknown. The data were taken from a study of T-cell memory formation after mild COVID-19. Study in general: The TCR clusters were mostly specific to one donor. General study points: There were some responding clones in pre-infection memory, which suggested that cross-reactive memory had joined. Clones that contracted from day 15 to 85 were balanced CD4/CD8, while later expanders leaned CD4+.

TCRalpha and TCRbeta libraries used 5'RACE with constant-segment primers and UMIs. TCRdb analysed the 5' RACE reads with MiXCR anew, one entry per CDR3 protein. Among approximately 270,000 distinct CDR3 sequences listed, about 17% were seen once. The V segment lost 3 bases and the J segment 2 bases; nucleotides outside the gene matches: 5. CDR1 is SGHDN and CDR2 is FVKESK in the germline V gene. There are 15 residues in the CDR3. The sample was PBMCs or a T cell subset sorted from them (not recorded which). The TCR comes from a man in his late teens or twenties who had mild COVID-19 (a few samples of this study predate the infection). Cell type and time point are not known. The V gene is TRBV14, the J gene TRBJ2-3; TRBD2 matches at 7 bases. The CDR3, as DNA: TGTGCCAGCAGCCATCAGCGGGGCTTCACAGATACGCAGTATTTT. Translating it yields CASSHQRGFTDTQYF. Drawing the rest from reference TRBV14 and TRBJ2-3, the complete variable domain is EAGVTQFPSHSVIEKGQTVTLRCDPISGHDNLYWYRRVMGKEIKFLLHFVKESKQDESGMPNNRFLAERTGGTYSTLKVQPAELEDSGVYFCASSHQRGFTDTQYFGPGTRLTVL.